The 15 T cell receptor beta chains given below trace back to one sample, sequenced in a study of T-cell reconstitution after alpha-beta-depleted transplantation in children. The TCRbeta library was prepared with unique molecular identifiers. Via MiXCR, TCRdb re-called the PCR reads, giving one row per CDR3 protein. The sample has hundreds of thousands of distinct CDR3 sequences; about a sixth are singletons. The starting material was PBMCs, mostly from graft donor cells, obtained 360 days after TCRalphabeta/CD19-depleted stem cell transplant. These receptor sequences come from a male patient aged 2-10 years who had a stem cell transplant for acute lymphoblastic leukemia, so the T cells may come from the graft donor.

This clonotype was counted a single time. This sequence joins TRBV4-1 and TRBJ1-1; 7 bases match TRBD1. The germline V gene encodes CDR1 MGHRA and CDR2 YSYEKL. V lost 5 bases to trimming and J lost 3 bases; unmatched junction nucleotides: 12. The CDR3 has 16 amino acids. CDR3 DNA: TGCGCCAGCAGCTCTAGTCCAGGGACAGCGCACACTGAAGCTTTCTTT. Protein: CASSSSPGTAHTEAFF.

This clonotype has ten or more counts. The rearrangement links TRBV12-3 or TRBV12-4 to TRBJ2-3, with 10 bases lining up with TRBD1. V gave up 6 bases and J gave up 5 bases; unmatched junction bases: 8. This CDR3 spans 15 amino acids. The CDR3 reads CASRTTGGFGDTQYF. CDR3 coding DNA: TGTGCCAGCAGGACGACAGGGGGCTTCGGAGATACGCAGTATTTT.

The chain carries TRBV18 and TRBJ2-1, with 8 bases fitting TRBD2. CDR1 and CDR2 from the germline V gene are KGHSH and LQKENI. CDR3 length: 15 amino acids. The V gene end was trimmed by 2 bases and the J gene end by 6 bases; junction bases not matched to a gene: 6. The CDR3 DNA follows: TGTGCCAGCTCACCAGTTAGCGGGACGTCCAATGAGCAGTTCTTC. This sequence encodes CASSPVSGTSNEQFF.

The sample holds many counts of this clonotype. The CDR3 region is CASSLRDYQFF. In DNA form, the CDR3 reads TGTGCCAGCAGTCTCCGGGACTATCAGTTCTTC. V usage is TRBV12-3 or TRBV12-4 and J usage is TRBJ2-1; TRBD2 matches at 7 bases. V gave up 5 bases and J gave up 13 bases; unmatched junction bases: 5. CDR3 size: 11 residues.

The chain combines TRBV12-3 or TRBV12-4 with TRBJ1-4, with D unclear. The CDR3 sequence is 15 residues long. Trimming cost V 5 bases and J 4 bases, with 14 bases left between them. The chain's CDR3 is CASSGPGGINEKLFF. CDR3 DNA: TGTGCCAGCAGTGGACCGGGAGGGATTAATGAAAAACTGTTTTTT.

This clonotype showed up just a few times. The V gene is TRBV7-3, the J gene TRBJ2-7; D not resolved. In germline, CDR1 is SGHTA, CDR2 FQGTGA. V lost 1 base and J lost 4, with 8 bases in between. The CDR3 runs 13 residues. The DNA for the CDR3 is TGTGCCAGCAGCTTAAGGCCCGGATACGAGCAGTACTTC. Its translation: CASSLRPGYEQYF.

The V and J genes are TRBV14 and TRBJ2-1, with D possibly matching TRBD1 (5 bases). This CDR3 is 13 amino acids long. V was shortened by 1 base and J by 5 bases, with 6 bases between the two germline ends. Germline lookup yields CDR1 SGHDN and CDR2 FVKESK. CDR3 sequence (DNA): TGTGCCAGCAGCCAAGTACAGGACAATGAGCAGTTCTTC. It codes for CASSQVQDNEQFF.

This clonotype has a count of ten or more. The chain uses TRBV5-5 and TRBJ2-2; TRBD2 is a possible D gene (5 bases). Trimming removed 2 bases from V and 5 bases from J, with 7 bases in between. Germline CDR1 SGHKS, CDR2 YYEKEE (reference sequence). The CDR3 length is 13 residues. Written as DNA, the CDR3 is TGTGCCAGCAGCTTTAAGCGGACCGGGGAGCTGTTTTTT. Its protein product is CASSFKRTGELFF. The full variable domain, rest sourced from reference TRBV5-5 and TRBJ2-2, is DAGVTQSPTHLIKTRGQQVTLRCSPISGHKSVSWYQQVLGQGPQFIFQYYEKEERGRGNFPDRFSARQFPNYSSELNVNALLLGDSALYLCASSFKRTGELFFGEGSRLTVL.

This clonotype was counted only a few times. The chain has TRBV19 and TRBJ1-1; 10 bases map to TRBD1. Germline CDR1 reads LNHDA; CDR2 reads SQIVND (reference sequence). The CDR3 spans 16 residues. The J segment lost 4 bases and the V segment lost 3 bases, leaving 8 bases of the junction unmatched. CDR3 loop: CASSIGQGGRSTEAFF. The CDR3 DNA follows: TGTGCCAGTAGTATCGGACAGGGGGGACGTAGCACTGAAGCTTTCTTT.

This clonotype was observed a handful of times. The chain couples TRBV12-3 or TRBV12-4 to TRBJ2-1, with TRBD1 matching over 8 bases. V lost 5 bases, J lost 1 base, and 4 bases stayed unmatched. The CDR3 runs to 15 residues. CDR3: CASSPTGGSYNEQFF. In DNA form, the CDR3 reads TGTGCCAGCAGTCCTACAGGGGGGTCCTACAATGAGCAGTTCTTC.

This clonotype was recorded only once. The chain combines TRBV7-6 with TRBJ2-5, with TRBD2 as a possible D gene (5 bases). Germline CDR1 is SGHVS and CDR2 is FNYEAQ. The length of the CDR3 is 16 residues. With 3 bases removed from V and 1 base from J, the gap between germline ends came to 15 bases. The CDR3 reads CASSLRIGLFQETQYF. In DNA, the CDR3 is TGTGCCAGCAGCTTGAGGATTGGACTTTTCCAAGAGACCCAGTACTTC.

DNA for the CDR3: TGTGCCAGCAGCCAAGAAGGTTTTGGAAACACCATATATTTT. This sequence encodes CASSQEGFGNTIYF. The chain employs TRBV3-1 and TRBJ1-3; D is ambiguous. Germline assignment: CDR1 LGHDT and CDR2 YNNKEL (reference sequence). The length of the CDR3 is 14 residues. Trimming shortened V by 0 bases and J by 3 bases, and 6 bases separated the two germline ends.

This clonotype appeared many times. The chain couples TRBV29-1 to TRBJ2-1; D might be TRBD1 (6 bases). Germline V gene lookup returns CDR1 SQVTM and CDR2 ANQGSEA. V was trimmed by 4 bases and J by 1 base, leaving 8 bases between them. This CDR3 contains 13 residues. CDR3 amino acids: CSVGGGSYNEQFF. For the CDR3, the DNA is TGCAGCGTTGGAGGGGGATCCTACAATGAGCAGTTCTTC.

This chain connects TRBV4-3 to TRBJ2-2; a weak D match, TRBD2 (5 bases). Germline loops: CDR1 LGHNA, CDR2 YSLEER. The CDR3 extends over 17 amino acids. V dropped 0 bases and J dropped 1 base, with 12 bases sitting between them. The CDR3 DNA sequence: TGCGCCAGCAGCCAAGATTTGTGGGGAGTGAACACCGGGGAGCTGTTTTTT. Encoded protein: CASSQDLWGVNTGELFF.

The chain joins TRBV10-3 to TRBJ2-1; 9 positions agree with TRBD1. V lost 6 bases and J lost 8; bases outside the gene matches: 8. Germline V gene sequence: CDR1 ENHRY, CDR2 SYGVKD. The CDR3 is made up of 14 amino acids. CDR3 nucleotide sequence: TGTGCCATCAGGCCCCGGGACAGGGTTGATGAGCAGTTCTTC. Translating gives CAIRPRDRVDEQFF.